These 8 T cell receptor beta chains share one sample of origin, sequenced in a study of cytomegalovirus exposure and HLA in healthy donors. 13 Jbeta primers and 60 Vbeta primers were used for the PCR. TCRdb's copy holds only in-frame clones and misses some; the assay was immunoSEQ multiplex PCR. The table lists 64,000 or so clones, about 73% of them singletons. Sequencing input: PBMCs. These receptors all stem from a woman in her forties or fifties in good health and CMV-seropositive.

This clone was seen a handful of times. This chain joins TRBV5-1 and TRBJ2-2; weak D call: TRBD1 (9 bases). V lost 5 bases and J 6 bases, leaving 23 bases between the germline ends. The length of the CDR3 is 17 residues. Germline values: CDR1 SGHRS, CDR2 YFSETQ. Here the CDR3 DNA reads TGCGCCAGCAGAGAGGTAGCGGGACAGGGAAGGGCCGGGGAGCTGTTTTTT. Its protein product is CASREVAGQGRAGELFF.

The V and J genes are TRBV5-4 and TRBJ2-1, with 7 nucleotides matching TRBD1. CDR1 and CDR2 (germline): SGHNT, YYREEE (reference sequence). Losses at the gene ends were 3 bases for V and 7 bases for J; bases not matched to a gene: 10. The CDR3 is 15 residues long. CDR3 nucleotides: TGTGCCAGCAGCTCAAAGGACAGGAGCTTAAATGAGCAGTTCTTC. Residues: CASSSKDRSLNEQFF.

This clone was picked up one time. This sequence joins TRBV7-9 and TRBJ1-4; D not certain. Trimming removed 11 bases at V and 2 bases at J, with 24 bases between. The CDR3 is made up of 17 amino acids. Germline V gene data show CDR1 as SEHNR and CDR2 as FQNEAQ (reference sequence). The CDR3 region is CAPGEFSGASTNEKLFF. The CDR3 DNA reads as TGTGCCCCCGGGGAATTCTCCGGCGCATCGACTAATGAAAAACTGTTTTTT. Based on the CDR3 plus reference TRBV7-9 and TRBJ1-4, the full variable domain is DTGVSQNPRHKITKRGQNVTFRCDPISEHNRLYWYRQTLGQGPEFLTYFQNEAQLEKSRLLSDRFSAERPKGSFSTLEIQRTEQGDSAMYLCAPGEFSGASTNEKLFFGSGTQLSVL.

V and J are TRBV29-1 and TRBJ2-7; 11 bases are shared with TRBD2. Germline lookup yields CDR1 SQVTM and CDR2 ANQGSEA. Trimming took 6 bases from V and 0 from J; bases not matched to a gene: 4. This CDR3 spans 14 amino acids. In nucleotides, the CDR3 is TGCAGCGTGCGGACTAGCGGGTACTCCTACGAGCAGTACTTC. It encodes CSVRTSGYSYEQYF.

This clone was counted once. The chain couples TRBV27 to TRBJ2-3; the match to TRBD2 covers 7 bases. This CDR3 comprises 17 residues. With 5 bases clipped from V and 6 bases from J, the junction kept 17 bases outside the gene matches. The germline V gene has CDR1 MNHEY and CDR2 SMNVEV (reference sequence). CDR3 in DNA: TGTGCCAGCAGTCGGGCCCTCATAGCGGGTAATGCGGATACGCAGTATTTT. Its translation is CASSRALIAGNADTQYF.

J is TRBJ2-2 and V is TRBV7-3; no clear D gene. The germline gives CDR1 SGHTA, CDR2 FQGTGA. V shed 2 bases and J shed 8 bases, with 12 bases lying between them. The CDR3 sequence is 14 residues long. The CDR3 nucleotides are TGTGCCAGCAGCTTATCGGTCTCCCAAGGGGAGCTGTTTTTT. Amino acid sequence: CASSLSVSQGELFF.

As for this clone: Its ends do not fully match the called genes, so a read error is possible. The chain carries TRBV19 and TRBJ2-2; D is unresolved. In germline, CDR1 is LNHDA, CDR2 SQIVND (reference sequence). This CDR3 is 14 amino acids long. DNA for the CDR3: TGTGCCAGTAGTATAGCGCTTCACACCAGGGAGCTGTTTTTT. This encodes CASSIALHTRELFF.

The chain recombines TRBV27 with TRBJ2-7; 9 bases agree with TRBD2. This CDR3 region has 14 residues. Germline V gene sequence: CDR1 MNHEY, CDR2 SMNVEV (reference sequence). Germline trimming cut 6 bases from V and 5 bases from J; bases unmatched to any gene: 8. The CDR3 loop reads CASSTSGWGNEQYF. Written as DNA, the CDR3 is TGTGCCAGCAGCACTAGCGGGTGGGGGAACGAGCAGTACTTC.